Each of the 5 T cell receptor beta chains below was sequenced from the same sample in a study of T cells in Graves' hyperthyroidism and ophthalmopathy. Amplified regions were TCR beta CDR3 sequences from RNA transcripts. A first-round RT-PCR of the TCR CDR3 used the HTBI primer set. TCRdb re-called the multiplex PCR reads with MiXCR, one entry per CDR3 protein. The sample shows about 840,000 distinct CDR3 sequences, over 35% of them seen only once. The sample consisted of blood. The origin of the receptors is a young man with Graves' hyperthyroidism.

This clonotype was found a few times. The rearrangement links TRBV7-3 to TRBJ2-7; TRBD2 is a possible D gene (5 bases). The CDR3 covers 16 residues. Germline-derived CDR1 and CDR2 are SGHTA and FQGTGA. The V and J ends lost 3 bases and 1 base respectively, with 16 bases between them. The chain's CDR3 is CASSFPLWRASYEQYF. The CDR3 DNA follows: TGTGCCAGCAGCTTCCCCCTATGGCGGGCTTCCTACGAGCAGTACTTC.

On this clonotype itself: A single base separates this from a much larger clone, so it may be a read error. J is TRBJ2-6 and V is TRBV2; 10 bases agree with TRBD1. There are 16 residues in the CDR3. Per germline, CDR1 SNHLY and CDR2 FYNNEI. The CDR3 protein is CASGPGQGSGANVPTF. CDR3 nucleotide sequence: TGTGCCAGCGGACCGGGACAGGGGAGTGGGGCCAACGTCCCGACTTTC.

This clonotype was observed many times. The chain links TRBV5-1 to TRBJ1-5, with a weak D call TRBD1 (5 bases). The ends were cut back, 0 bases at V and 2 bases at J, with 9 bases in the middle. The germline V gene encodes CDR1 SGHRS and CDR2 YFSETQ. CDR3 length: 15 residues. This chain's CDR3 is CASSLDWGGNQPQHF. CDR3 DNA: TGCGCCAGCAGCTTGGACTGGGGCGGCAATCAGCCCCAGCATTTT.

This chain connects TRBV7-2 to TRBJ1-4, with TRBD1 matching 8 bases. There are 15 residues in the CDR3. V lost 5 bases to trimming and J lost 8 bases; unmatched junction nucleotides: 10. Germline CDR1 and CDR2: SGHTA and FQGNSA. The CDR3 nucleotides read TGTGCCAGCAGCCAAGAAGGACAGGGAGCCGAAAAACTGTTTTTT. Protein: CASSQEGQGAEKLFF.

The rearrangement joins TRBV9 to TRBJ1-4, with D tentatively TRBD1 (6 bases). V was clipped by 4 bases and J by 8 bases, with 15 bases between them. The germline CDR1 and CDR2 sequences are SGDLS and YYNGEE. The CDR3 totals 14 residues. CDR3 nucleotides: TGTGCCAGCAGCCCACAGGGTTGGGGGGAAAAACTGTTTTTT. This sequence encodes CASSPQGWGEKLFF.